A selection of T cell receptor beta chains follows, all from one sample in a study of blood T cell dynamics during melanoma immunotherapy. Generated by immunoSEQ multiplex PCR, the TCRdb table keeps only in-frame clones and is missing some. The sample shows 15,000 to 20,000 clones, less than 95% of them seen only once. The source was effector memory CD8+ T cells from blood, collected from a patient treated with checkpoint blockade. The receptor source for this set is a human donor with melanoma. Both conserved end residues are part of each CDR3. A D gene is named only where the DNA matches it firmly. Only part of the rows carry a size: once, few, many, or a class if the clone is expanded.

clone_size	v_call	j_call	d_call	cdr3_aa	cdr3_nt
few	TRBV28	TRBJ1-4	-	CASSNPRGNEKLFF	TGTGCCAGCAGCAACCCCAGAGGTAATGAAAAACTGTTTTTT
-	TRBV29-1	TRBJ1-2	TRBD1	CSVDGTGYGYTF	TGCAGCGTTGACGGGACAGGGTATGGCTACACCTTC
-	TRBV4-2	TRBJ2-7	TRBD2	CASSQEVPAAGAYEQYF	TGTGCCAGCAGCCAAGAGGTCCCCGCAGCGGGGGCCTACGAGCAGTACTTC
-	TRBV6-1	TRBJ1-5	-	CASSEVRVLNQPQHF	TGTGCCAGCAGTGAAGTGAGGGTCTTGAATCAGCCCCAGCATTTT
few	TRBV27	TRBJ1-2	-	CASGPRDGYTF	TGTGCCAGCGGACCGAGGGATGGCTACACCTTC
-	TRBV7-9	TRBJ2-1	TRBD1	CASSLGGQGAYNEQFF	TGTGCCAGCAGCTTAGGGGGACAGGGGGCGTACAATGAGCAGTTCTTC
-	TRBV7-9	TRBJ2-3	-	CASSFGLNTQYF	TGTGCCAGCAGCTTTGGGCTGAACACGCAGTATTTT
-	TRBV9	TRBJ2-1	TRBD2	CASSVVLAGYNEQFF	TGTGCCAGCAGCGTAGTCCTAGCGGGTTACAATGAGCAGTTCTTC
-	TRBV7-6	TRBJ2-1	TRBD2	CASSSGPSGSDEQFF	TGTGCCAGCAGCTCTGGTCCCAGCGGGAGTGATGAGCAGTTCTTC
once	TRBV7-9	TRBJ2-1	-	CASSPPSYNEQFF	TGTGCCAGCAGCCCCCCGTCCTACAATGAGCAGTTCTTC